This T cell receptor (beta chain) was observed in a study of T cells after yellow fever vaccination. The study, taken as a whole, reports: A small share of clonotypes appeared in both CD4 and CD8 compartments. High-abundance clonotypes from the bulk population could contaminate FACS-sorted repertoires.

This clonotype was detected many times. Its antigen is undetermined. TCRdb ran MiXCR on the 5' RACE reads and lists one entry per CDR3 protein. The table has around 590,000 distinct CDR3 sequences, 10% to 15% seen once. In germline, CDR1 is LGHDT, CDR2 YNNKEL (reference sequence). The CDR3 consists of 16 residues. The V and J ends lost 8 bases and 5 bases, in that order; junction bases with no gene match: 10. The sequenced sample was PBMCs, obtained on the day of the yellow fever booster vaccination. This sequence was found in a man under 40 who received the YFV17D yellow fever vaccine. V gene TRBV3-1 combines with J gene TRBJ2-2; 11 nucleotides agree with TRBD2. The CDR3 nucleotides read TGTGCCAGCGGTGTTAGCGGGAGGGCATGGACCGGGGAGCTGTTTTTT. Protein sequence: CASGVSGRAWTGELFF.